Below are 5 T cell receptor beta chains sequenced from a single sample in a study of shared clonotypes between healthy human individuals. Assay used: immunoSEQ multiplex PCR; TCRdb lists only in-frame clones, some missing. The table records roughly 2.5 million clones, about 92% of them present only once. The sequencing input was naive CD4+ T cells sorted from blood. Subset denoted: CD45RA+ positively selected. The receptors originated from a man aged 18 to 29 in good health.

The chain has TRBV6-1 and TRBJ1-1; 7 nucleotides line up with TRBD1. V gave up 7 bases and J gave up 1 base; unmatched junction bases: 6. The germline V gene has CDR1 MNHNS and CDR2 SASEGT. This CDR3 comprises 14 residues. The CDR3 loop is CASKGTGENTEAFF. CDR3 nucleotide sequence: TGTGCCAGCAAAGGTACAGGGGAGAACACTGAAGCTTTCTTT.

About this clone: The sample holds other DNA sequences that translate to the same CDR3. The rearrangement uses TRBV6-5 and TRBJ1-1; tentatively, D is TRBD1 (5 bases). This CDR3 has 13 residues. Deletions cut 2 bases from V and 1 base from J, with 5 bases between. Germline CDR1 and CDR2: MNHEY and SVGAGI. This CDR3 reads CASSYGGNTEAFF. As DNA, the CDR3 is TGTGCCAGCAGTTACGGGGGGAACACTGAAGCTTTCTTT.

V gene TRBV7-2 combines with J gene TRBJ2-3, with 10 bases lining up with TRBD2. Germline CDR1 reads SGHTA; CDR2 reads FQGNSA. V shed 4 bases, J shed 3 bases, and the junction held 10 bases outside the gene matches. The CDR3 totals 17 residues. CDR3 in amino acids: CASSSDLAGGGTDTQYF. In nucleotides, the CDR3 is TGTGCCAGCAGCTCGGATTTAGCGGGAGGCGGAACAGATACGCAGTATTTT.

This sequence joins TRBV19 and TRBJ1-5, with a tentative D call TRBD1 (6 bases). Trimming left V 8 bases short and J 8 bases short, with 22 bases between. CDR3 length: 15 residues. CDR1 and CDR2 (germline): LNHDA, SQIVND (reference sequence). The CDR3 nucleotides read TGTGCCAGTCGCCCACCCCCGGGGGCGGAGAAGCCCCAGCATTTT. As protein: CASRPPPGAEKPQHF.

The DNA for the CDR3 is TGTGCCAGCGGCTTCCCTGGCAGGGAGAACTATGGCTACACCTTC. Translating gives CASGFPGRENYGYTF. The V and J genes are TRBV28 and TRBJ1-2, with TRBD1 as a possible D gene (5 bases). The CDR3 spans 15 residues. V was shortened by 8 bases and J by 2 bases, with 18 bases between the two germline ends. Per the germline V gene, CDR1 is MDHEN and CDR2 is SYDVKM.